This entry describes one T cell receptor beta chain. The clone's antigen remains unknown. Per-base quality was not reported, and no clone a single base away is much larger than it. This record comes from a study of cytomegalovirus exposure and HLA in healthy donors (dated by TCRdb to the late 2010s). With regard to the full study: An earlier analysis of approximately 600 of the donors reported 250 to 300 Gb of sequence data and 117 million unique TCR beta sequences from roughly 200 million T cells. An early release covering roughly 600 HLA-typed donors comprised approximately 290 gigabases of sequencing data and some 79 million unique TCR sequences. Along with the roughly 670-subject first cohort, a separate validation cohort of over 90 different subjects was used. A few DR-DQ haplotypes were treated as single units for association and clustering because of strong linkage in the cohort. Among under 450 genotyped donors of the cohort, an average of about 240,000 unique TCR beta nucleotide sequences were sequenced per donor, around a sixth of them non-productive. High-throughput TCR immunosequencing, statistical association of individual TCRs with disease status, and machine learning were combined to predict cytomegalovirus infection status. An earlier analysis of 450 to 750 of the donors used high-throughput TCR beta sequencing to judge whether each TCR beta V gene segment behaved as functional or pseudogenic. All discovery cohort repertoires had been generated on a single sequencing platform. Of the 300 to 500 genotyped donors, 80% to 90% were placed in the genetic ancestry cluster associated with self-reported Caucasian donors. The T cell repertoires of 550 to 850 subjects were profiled by immunosequencing and related to cytomegalovirus serostatus. Class I and class II HLA loci were covered by the typing at four-digit resolution. Donor age, sex, ethnicity and CMV serostatus were collected together with the repertoire data. A later genetic analysis used genome-wide SNP genotypes for about 60% of the roughly 700 donors, treating that subset as a discovery cohort. The number of typed donors differed by locus: about 620-640 for A, B, C, DRB1 and DQB1; 522 for DQA1; approximately 610 for DPA1; and 450 to 480 for DPB1. In a later analysis, previously published TCR beta repertoires from 600 to 850 donors were re-analyzed and high-resolution HLA genotyping was added so that TCR occurrence patterns could be studied. Rather than drawing on any new phenotypic data, the later analysis identified candidate immune exposures from TCR beta sequences and the way those sequences occurred across donors. The study aimed to test whether cataloging public T cell receptors could reveal signatures of past pathogen exposure. Overall results and qualifications from the work: A later analysis reported that several top co-occurrence clusters appeared linked to parvovirus B19, influenza, CMV and Epstein-Barr virus. Some IMGT-functional V segments, including TRBV6-2 and TRBV6-3, could not be told apart with the 87-base-pair reads, so those segments were excluded. Correlated functional status among segregating V segments might be attributable to linkage disequilibrium, but an unknown experimental factor could not be ruled out. The earlier analysis of 450 to 700 of the donors excluded about 16 rarely observed V segments, including chromosome 9 orphons, because counts were too low. The study listed around 160 TCR beta chains as associated with cytomegalovirus. Compared with the roughly 720-donor mean, donors in an Asian-associated ancestry cluster had fewer N-insertions in productive TCRs, according to a later genetic analysis. A few of the identified cytomegalovirus-associated TCR beta chains were confirmed in vitro to be specific for cytomegalovirus antigens. Assigning TCR associations to individual alleles was difficult when HLA alleles, especially DR and DQ, strongly co-occurred. Most TCR sequences were observed very rarely across donors, whereas some public TCRs were present in many individuals. Because HLA typing was unavailable for some donors at each locus, only the typed subset was used in association tests. A later analysis associated 16,951 TCR beta sequences with specific HLA alleles at a false discovery rate of 0.05. Presence/absence analyses assumed roughly uniform sequencing depth across donors, an assumption that may not hold. Cytomegalovirus status was reported to be diagnosed by the classifier with high specificity and sensitivity in both the original and validation cohorts. In a later analysis, HLA-associated TCR beta chains showed more clonal expansion and lower generation probabilities than non-associated chains that were equally common. In a later analysis, TCR association rates were found to vary across HLA loci, with the most associated TCRs seen for DRB1 alleles and the fewest for HLA-C alleles. The authors suggested that the approach could potentially be extended to other disease states and immunological phenotypes. A further reported finding was that TCR beta sequences accurately predicted the HLA-A and HLA-B alleles for most subjects in the first cohort. In a later analysis, most CMV-associated TCR beta chains were found to appear HLA-restricted, with HLA associations seemingly driven largely by CMV exposure. This cohort had only TCR beta chains sequenced, and the lack of alpha or paired-chain data limited which features could be detected. In an earlier analysis of fewer than 750 of the donors, most TCR beta V segments were observed in productive rearrangements about 87% or about 30% of the time, broadly matching IMGT annotations. The only immune exposure information available for the cohort was CMV serostatus. A cluster of highly shared sequence variants was judged likely to be a technical artifact of the sequencing pipeline. An association between a missense DCLRE1C variant and V-gene and J-gene trimming of TCR beta chains was found in a later genetic analysis and replicated in an independent cohort.

The CDR3 runs 12 amino acids, cysteine and phenylalanine included. The sequence is cut down to CDR3 DNA, 36 bases in frame from base 1. V and J lose 9 bases and 1 base, and a span of 5 bases separates them. As encoded in the germline V gene, CDR1 is SGHRS while CDR2 is YFSETQ. The cohort consisted of some 730 healthy bone marrow donors. All cohort members were sampled while nominally healthy, although unrecorded immune exposures were likely present. The donor tested CMV seropositive and was one of the 289 seropositive cohort members. Each donor provided a peripheral blood sample, and peripheral blood mononuclear cells were used for TCR beta sequencing. The Qiagen DNeasy Blood Extraction Kit was used to extract genomic DNA from the blood cell samples. Libraries were prepared through the immunoSEQ multiplex PCR assay. For the multiplex PCR, a mixture combining 60 forward primers for TCR Vbeta segments and 13 reverse primers for TCR Jbeta segments was used. A multiplex PCR assay on genomic DNA amplified the CDR3 region of rearranged TCR beta genes. On the Illumina HiSeq System, the amplified TCR beta libraries were sequenced as 87-base-pair reads. The study's processing was this. Across the 500 to 850 repertoires, a later analysis counted roughly 84 million unique TCR beta chains, roughly 11 million of which were shared by at least two donors. A nearest-neighbor algorithm error-corrected the raw reads and collapsed the reads into unique sequences, merging closely related sequences to remove PCR and sequencing errors. To assign V, D and J gene segments, CDR3 sequences were aligned to IMGT reference sequences. Each retained sequence needed at least a six-nucleotide match to both a V gene segment and a J gene segment. Rearrangements were called productive when the CDR3 lacked stop codons and stayed in frame with V and J; all others were non-productive. CDR3 was defined according to IMGT convention as the region running from the second conserved V-encoded cysteine to the conserved J-encoded phenylalanine. In an earlier analysis of 550 to 650 of the donors, sequences lacking an unambiguous match to a single V gene segment were excluded. An earlier analysis of about 590 of the donors classified V segments as functional when productive rearrangements were above 56.7% and as segregating when the standard deviation between donors was above 5%. A statistical classification framework was developed to diagnose cytomegalovirus status using the catalog of TCR beta chain sequences. V and J gene assignment, in a later analysis, came from comparing TCR nucleotide sequences with IMGT/GENE-DB human TR gene sequences. Using the TCRdist pipeline, a later analysis assigned CDR3 sequences along with most-parsimonious VDJ recombination scenarios. In a later analysis, each TCR beta chain was defined by its CDR3 amino acid sequence together with its V-gene family, and reads without a unique V-gene family were excluded. In a later analysis, a few hundred highly shared, low-generation-probability nucleotide sequences were removed to address suspected cross-contamination and a sequencing artifact. For each public chain, a later analysis derived a clonal expansion index from normalized ranks of inferred template counts within each repertoire. In a later analysis, generation probabilities were computed with a VDJ recombination model fitted to out-of-frame rearrangements, and the resulting probabilities were checked against IGoR. A later analysis scored TCR-TCR, TCR-HLA and TCR-CMV co-occurrence with hypergeometric tests, applying a repertoire-size bias correction to TCR pairs. A later analysis estimated false discovery rates by permuting HLA or CMV assignments 20 times. In a later analysis, co-occurring TCRs were grouped using DBSCAN, with TCRdist sequence similarity added in when clustering inside HLA-allele-positive subsets. For co-occurrence clustering, repertoires with fewer than 30,000 or more than 120,000 public chains were excluded, along with about five repertoires with anomalous nucleotide sharing. Not all clones reach the TCRdb copy of this immuneACCESS table, which keeps in-frame sequences only. Checked studies attribute under half of the gap to unresolved V genes and leave the rest unexplained. The D gene and trimming were derived from the DNA, and the V and J assignments and clone size from that table. For this sample the table gives some 110,000 clones, of which under 85% were detected only once. The ten largest account for 3.5% to 5% of the sample.

This receptor was obtained from a woman aged 45-65 years in good health and CMV-seropositive. Material for sequencing was PBMCs. The sequence links TRBV5-1 to TRBJ2-6; the D gene cannot be named for sure. The CDR3 is CATRSGANVLTF. The nucleotide sequence is given as TGCGCCACCCGTTCTGGGGCCAACGTCCTGACTTTC.